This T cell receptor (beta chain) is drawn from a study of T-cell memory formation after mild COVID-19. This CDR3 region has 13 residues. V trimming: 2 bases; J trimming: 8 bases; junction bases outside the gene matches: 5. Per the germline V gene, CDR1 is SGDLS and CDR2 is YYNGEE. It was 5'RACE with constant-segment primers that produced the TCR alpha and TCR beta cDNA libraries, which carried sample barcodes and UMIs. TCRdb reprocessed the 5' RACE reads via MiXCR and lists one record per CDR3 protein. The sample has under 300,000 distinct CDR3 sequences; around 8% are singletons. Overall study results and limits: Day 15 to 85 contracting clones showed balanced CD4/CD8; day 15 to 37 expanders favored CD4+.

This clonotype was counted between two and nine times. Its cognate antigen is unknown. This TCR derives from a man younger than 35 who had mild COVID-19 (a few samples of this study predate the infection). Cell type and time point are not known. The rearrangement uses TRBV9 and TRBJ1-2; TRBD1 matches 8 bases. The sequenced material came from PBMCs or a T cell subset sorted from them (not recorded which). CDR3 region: CASSVVQGAGYTF. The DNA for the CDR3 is TGTGCCAGCAGCGTCGTTCAGGGGGCCGGCTACACCTTC.